One and the same sample provided the 31 T cell receptor beta chains below, sequenced in a study of Ad26.COV2.S vaccination and SARS-CoV-2 variants. The table came from immunoSEQ multiplex PCR; TCRdb's copy has only in-frame clones and leaves some out. The data show 440,000 or so clones, 90% seen once. Treatment described: around 19 received Ad26.COV2.S at low or high dose, single or two shots; 5 received placebo; per-sample allocation not given. All samples were drawn on day 63, counting from the first vaccine or placebo injection. This material consisted of peripheral blood, taken in a trial of Ad26.COV2.S vaccine versus placebo. The receptors shown here come from a person between 18 and 65 years old who received the Ad26.COV2.S COVID-19 vaccine or a placebo.

The chain uses TRBV28 and TRBJ1-1; TRBD1 is a possible D gene (5 bases). The germline V and J ends were trimmed by 3 bases and 5 bases, with 16 bases remaining between them. CDR3 length: 15 residues. In germline, CDR1 is MDHEN, CDR2 SYDVKM. The CDR3 reads CASSFRQLAGTEAFF. The CDR3 nucleotides read TGTGCCAGCAGTTTCCGACAGCTTGCTGGTACTGAAGCTTTCTTT. Combining the CDR3 with reference TRBV28 and TRBJ1-1 gives the whole variable domain DVKVTQSSRYLVKRTGEKVFLECVQDMDHENMFWYRQDPGLGLRLIYFSYDVKMKEKGDIPEGYSVSREKKERFSLILESASTNQTSMYLCASSFRQLAGTEAFFGQGTRLTVV.

This chain links TRBV5-4 with TRBJ2-3; D could derive from TRBD1 or TRBD2 (6 bases each). The V end lost 4 bases, the J end lost 0 bases, and 18 bases lay between the germline ends. The CDR3 runs to 17 residues. Germline V gives CDR1 SGHNT, CDR2 YYREEE (reference sequence). This chain's CDR3 is CASSLGGGGTSTDTQYF. The CDR3, as DNA: TGTGCCAGCAGCCTCGGTGGGGGCGGGACTAGCACAGATACGCAGTATTTT. The full variable domain, completed using reference TRBV5-4 and TRBJ2-3, is ETGVTQSPTHLIKTRGQQVTLRCSSQSGHNTVSWYQQALGQGPQFIFQYYREEENGRGNFPPRFSGLQFPNYSSELNVNALELDDSALYLCASSLGGGGTSTDTQYFGPGTRLTVL.

V is TRBV6-1 and J is TRBJ1-3, with D unresolved. In germline, CDR1 is MNHNS, CDR2 SASEGT. This CDR3 has 15 residues. Trimming cost V 2 bases and J 4 bases, with 12 bases left between them. CDR3 loop: CASSEYEGGGNTIYF. In DNA form, the CDR3 reads TGTGCCAGCAGTGAATATGAGGGAGGGGGAAACACCATATATTTT.

Here the CDR3 reads CASSFGVRRGYSPLHF. In DNA, the CDR3 is TGTGCCAGCAGTTTTGGGGTTCGGAGGGGCTATTCACCCCTCCACTTT. The chain links TRBV28 to TRBJ1-6; D may be TRBD1 (5 bases). CDR3 length: 16 amino acids. V dropped 3 bases and J dropped 8 bases, with 17 bases sitting between them. Germline V gene sequence: CDR1 MDHEN, CDR2 SYDVKM.

The chain has TRBV15 and TRBJ2-7; perhaps TRBD2 as D (7 bases). Between the trimmed V and J ends, which lost 7 bases and 5 bases, there was a span of 21 bases. Germline values: CDR1 LNHNV, CDR2 YYDKDF (reference sequence). The CDR3 has 15 amino acids. DNA of the CDR3: TGTGCCACCACCCGGAGGGGGGGGCGACCCGACGAGCAGTACTTC. It is translated as CATTRRGGRPDEQYF. Full variable domain (rest looked up from reference TRBV15 and TRBJ2-7): DAMVIQNPRYQVTQFGKPVTLSCSQTLNHNVMYWYQQKSSQAPKLLFHYYDKDFNNEADTPDNFQSRRPNTSFCFLDIRSPGLGDTAMYLCATTRRGGRPDEQYFGPGTRLTVT.

The V and J genes are TRBV7-2 and TRBJ2-4; D remains unclear. This CDR3 is 13 amino acids long. The germline gives CDR1 SGHTA, CDR2 FQGNSA. Trimming left V 6 bases short and J 5 bases short, with 11 bases between. CDR3 residues: CASSSGVQNIQYF. The CDR3 DNA is TGTGCCAGCAGTTCTGGAGTACAAAACATTCAGTACTTC.

The chain carries TRBV5-1 and TRBJ2-3, with D maybe TRBD1 (5 bases). The germline V gene has CDR1 SGHRS and CDR2 YFSETQ. This CDR3 contains 15 residues. V lost 9 bases, J lost 0 bases, and 17 bases lay in between. In DNA, the CDR3 is TGCGCCACCCGGACATCTTTCCCCAGCACAGATACGCAGTATTTT. As protein: CATRTSFPSTDTQYF.

This clone was detected only once. The CDR3 region is CASSLQLAGAQEQFF. In DNA form, the CDR3 reads TGTGCCAGCAGCTTGCAACTAGCGGGAGCGCAGGAGCAGTTCTTC. The V call is TRBV7-9, the J call TRBJ2-1; 11 bases align to TRBD2. J lost 10 bases, V lost 3 bases, and 8 bases had no gene match. Germline CDR1 reads SEHNR; CDR2 reads FQNEAQ (reference sequence). This CDR3 contains 15 residues. Supplemented by reference TRBV7-9 and TRBJ2-1, the full variable domain reads DTGVSQNPRHKITKRGQNVTFRCDPISEHNRLYWYRQTLGQGPEFLTYFQNEAQLEKSRLLSDRFSAERPKGSFSTLEIQRTEQGDSAMYLCASSLQLAGAQEQFFGPGTRLTVL.

The J gene is TRBJ2-3, the V gene TRBV7-3, with D unresolved. The ends were cut back, 1 base at V and 2 bases at J, with 10 bases in the middle. The CDR3 runs 15 residues. Germline loops: CDR1 SGHTA, CDR2 FQGTGA. CDR3 bases: TGTGCCAGCAGCTTAAGGGCTTCCCCCACAGATACGCAGTATTTT. Its translation: CASSLRASPTDTQYF.

V usage is TRBV7-3 and J usage is TRBJ2-7; TRBD1 is a possible D gene (6 bases). CDR1 is SGHTA and CDR2 is FQGTGA in the germline V gene. Trimming took 1 base from V and 6 from J, leaving 25 bases between them. The CDR3 runs 18 residues. In DNA form, the CDR3 reads TGTGCCAGCAGCTTAATTCAGGAGGTGAGGGACACTGCCCGCGAGCAGTACTTC. Translating gives CASSLIQEVRDTAREQYF.

V is TRBV18 and J is TRBJ2-2; 7 bases align to TRBD1. J gave up 3 bases and V 3 bases, and 7 bases lay outside the gene matches. The length of the CDR3 is 16 residues. CDR1 is KGHSH and CDR2 is LQKENI in the germline V gene. The DNA of the CDR3 is TGTGCCAGCTCACCCATAAGACAGGGCCACACCGGGGAGCTGTTTTTT. It specifies CASSPIRQGHTGELFF.

The chain links TRBV19 to TRBJ1-3; 12 bases are a match to TRBD1. In germline, CDR1 is LNHDA, CDR2 SQIVND (reference sequence). The junction had 11 bases not matched to a gene; V was cut back by 5 bases and J by 3 bases. The CDR3 sequence is 18 residues long. CDR3 loop: CASSAGTGGAWYGNTIYF. In DNA, the CDR3 is TGTGCCAGTAGTGCCGGGACAGGGGGCGCATGGTATGGAAACACCATATATTTT.

For this clone: The junction shows a germline mismatch at one end, possibly a read error. The chain combines TRBV7-3 with TRBJ1-5, with D unresolved. The CDR3 is 8 residues long. Per the germline V gene, CDR1 is SGHTA and CDR2 is FQGTGA. The CDR3 nucleotides are TGTGCCAGCAGCCCCCGGCATTTT. Translated, it gives CASSPRHF.

The CDR3 nucleotides read TGTGCCAGCAGCCCTACAGCACAGTCTTACCAAGAGACCCAGTACTTC. Amino acids: CASSPTAQSYQETQYF. The chain is built from TRBV4-2 and TRBJ2-5; D ambiguous. V was clipped by 4 bases and J by 0 bases, with 15 bases between them. CDR1 and CDR2 from the germline V gene are LGHNA and YNFKEQ. The CDR3 extends over 16 amino acids.

This clone was found once. CDR3 nucleotides: TGCGCCAGCAGCCGGGACAGGCTAACCCTCTATGGCTACACCTTC. Amino acids: CASSRDRLTLYGYTF. The J gene is TRBJ1-2, the V gene TRBV5-1; 8 positions match TRBD1. Germline V CDR1 and CDR2: SGHRS, YFSETQ. V trimming: 4 bases; J trimming: 4 bases; junction bases outside the gene matches: 9. This CDR3 has 15 residues.

The chain employs TRBV9 and TRBJ2-1, with 7 nucleotides matching TRBD2. CDR3 length equals 16 residues. From germline, CDR1 is SGDLS and CDR2 YYNGEE. The V and J ends lost 6 bases and 2 bases, in that order; junction bases with no gene match: 11. CDR3 amino acids: CASNSLGAGPYNEQFF. CDR3 coding DNA: TGTGCCAGCAACTCCCTTGGAGCGGGACCCTACAATGAGCAGTTCTTC.

As DNA, the CDR3 is TGCAGTGGGGCTCGCACCGGGGAGCTGTTTTTT. It is translated as CSGARTGELFF. V gene TRBV29-1 combines with J gene TRBJ2-2, with D possibly matching TRBD1 (5 bases). Germline CDR1 is SQVTM and CDR2 is ANQGSEA. This CDR3 is 11 amino acids long.

The chain carries TRBV21-1 and TRBJ2-7; the table's D gene call, TRBD2, was not cross checked with the DNA. TRBV21-1 is given as a pseudogene. This CDR3 is 15 amino acids long. Here the CDR3 DNA reads TGTGCCAGCAGCCCACGGCGACCTAGAGGCTACGAGCAGTACTTC. This codes for CASSPRRPRGYEQYF.

CDR3 DNA: TGTGCCAGCAAAGGGGGTTTTGAGCAGTTCTTC. Protein sequence: CASKGGFEQFF. The chain joins TRBV6-5 to TRBJ2-1; a possible D gene is TRBD1 (6 bases). The CDR3 length is 11 residues. Trimming took off 7 bases at V and 9 bases at J, with 10 bases between the two ends. Germline CDR1 reads MNHEY; CDR2 reads SVGAGI.

The chain combines TRBV18 with TRBJ2-7; D is possibly TRBD1 or TRBD2 (5 bases each). This CDR3 region has 15 residues. Germline V gene lookup returns CDR1 KGHSH and CDR2 LQKENI. V gave up 6 bases and J gave up 2 bases, with 17 bases separating them. CDR3 in DNA: TGTGCCAGCTCTGACCGCCGGGACGGAACCTACGAGCAGTACTTC. It yields the protein CASSDRRDGTYEQYF.

V usage is TRBV7-2 and J usage is TRBJ2-5; 7 bases are a match to TRBD2. The V segment lost 4 bases and the J segment 5 bases; nucleotides outside the gene matches: 4. The CDR3 is 13 residues long. CDR1 is SGHTA and CDR2 is FQGNSA in the germline V gene. In DNA form, the CDR3 reads TGTGCCAGCAGCTCTCAGGGAGGGGAGACCCAGTACTTC. Encoded protein: CASSSQGGETQYF.

The table lists this clone with a count of one. The genes are TRBV18 and TRBJ2-7; D perhaps matches TRBD1 (5 bases). The CDR3 has 15 amino acids. Trimming stripped 3 bases from V and 4 bases from J, with 16 bases between. Germline loops: CDR1 KGHSH, CDR2 LQKENI. The CDR3 nucleotides read TGTGCCAGCTCACCCAAGGGGTCGCTAGGTTACGAGCAGTACTTC. Encoded protein: CASSPKGSLGYEQYF. The variable domain in full, completed from reference TRBV18 and TRBJ2-7, reads NAGVMQNPRHLVRRRGQEARLRCSPMKGHSHVYWYRQLPEEGLKFMVYLQKENIIDESGMPKERFSAEFPKEGPSILRIQQVVRGDSAAYFCASSPKGSLGYEQYFGPGTRLTVT.

This chain joins TRBV7-6 and TRBJ2-3, with TRBD1 as a possible D gene (5 bases). Germline CDR1 reads SGHVS; CDR2 reads FNYEAQ. Trimming removed 3 bases at V and 1 base at J, with 17 bases between. The CDR3 extends over 17 amino acids. For the CDR3, the DNA is TGTGCCAGCAGCTTGTTTTCCCCGACAGCACGCACAGATACGCAGTATTTT. This sequence encodes CASSLFSPTARTDTQYF.

This clone was detected a few times. The V and J genes are TRBV24-1 and TRBJ2-5; the match to TRBD2 covers 12 bases. The J segment lost 3 bases and the V segment lost 4 bases, leaving 5 bases of the junction unmatched. This CDR3 is 16 amino acids long. Germline V gives CDR1 KGHDR, CDR2 SFDVKD. The chain's CDR3 is CATSDWTSGTKETQYF. In DNA form, the CDR3 reads TGTGCCACCAGTGACTGGACTAGCGGGACTAAAGAGACCCAGTACTTC.

The chain uses TRBV2 and TRBJ2-1; TRBD2 agrees at 9 bases. The CDR3 spans 16 residues. Per the germline V gene, CDR1 is SNHLY and CDR2 is FYNNEI. Trimming removed 6 bases from V and 6 bases from J; junction bases left unmatched: 12. The CDR3 coding sequence is TGTGCCAGCAGGGGTAGCGGGAGATTAGGTATCAATGAGCAGTTCTTC. Translation gives CASRGSGRLGINEQFF. Filled out from reference TRBV2 and TRBJ2-1, the complete variable domain reads EPEVTQTPSHQVTQMGQEVILRCVPISNHLYFYWYRQILGQKVEFLVSFYNNEISEKSEIFDDQFSVERPDGSNFTLKIRSTKLEDSAMYFCASRGSGRLGINEQFFGPGTRLTVL.

The CDR3 DNA sequence: TGTGCCAGCAGTCAGGACAGGGCCCTCTCCTACGAGCAGTACTTC. Translating gives CASSQDRALSYEQYF. The chain employs TRBV7-2 and TRBJ2-7; TRBD1 matches at 8 bases. CDR3 size: 15 residues. Germline V gene data show CDR1 as SGHTA and CDR2 as FQGNSA. The junction had 7 bases not matched to a gene; V was cut back by 6 bases and J by 0 bases. The complete variable domain, with remaining parts taken from reference TRBV7-2 and TRBJ2-7, reads GAGVSQSPSNKVTEKGKDVELRCDPISGHTALYWYRQSLGQGLEFLIYFQGNSAPDKSGLPSDRFSAERTGGSVSTLTIQRTQQEDSAVYLCASSQDRALSYEQYFGPGTRLTVT.

CDR3 sequence reads: CASSQDLLARSYEQYF. The CDR3 nucleotides are TGTGCCAGCAGCCAAGATTTGCTAGCGAGGTCCTACGAGCAGTACTTC. J is TRBJ2-7 and V is TRBV4-2; D is possibly TRBD2 (6 bases). The CDR3 sequence is 16 residues long. Trimming removed 0 bases from V and 1 base from J, with 13 bases in between. CDR1 and CDR2 (germline): LGHNA, YNFKEQ.

V is TRBV5-1 and J is TRBJ2-5; 9 positions match TRBD1. Germline-derived CDR1 and CDR2 are SGHRS and YFSETQ. CDR3 length: 15 amino acids. The J segment lost 1 base and the V segment lost 4 bases, leaving 5 bases of the junction unmatched. CDR3 residues: CASSDSDRGQETQYF. The CDR3 DNA is TGCGCCAGCAGCGACTCGGACAGGGGCCAAGAGACCCAGTACTTC. Drawing the rest from reference TRBV5-1 and TRBJ2-5, the complete variable domain is KAGVTQTPRYLIKTRGQQVTLSCSPISGHRSVSWYQQTPGQGLQFLFEYFSETQRNKGNFPGRFSGRQFSNSRSEMNVSTLELGDSALYLCASSDSDRGQETQYFGPGTRLLVL.

The chain has TRBV3-1 (or the pseudogene TRBV3-2) and TRBJ2-7; D may be TRBD2 (5 bases). The V end was cut by 4 bases, the J end by 6 bases, with 19 bases between. In germline, CDR1 is LGHDT, CDR2 YNNKEL (reference sequence). The length of the CDR3 is 15 residues. The CDR3 coding sequence is TGTGCCAGCAGCCTATACCGGGGTCCTTCCGGCGAGCAGTACTTC. Translated, it gives CASSLYRGPSGEQYF.

This chain uses TRBV7-9 with TRBJ2-1; either TRBD1 or TRBD2 may supply D (6 bases each). V shed 0 bases and J shed 7 bases, with 13 bases lying between them. CDR3 length: 15 amino acids. The germline V gene encodes CDR1 SEHNR and CDR2 FQNEAQ (reference sequence). This chain's CDR3 is CASSLAGGEWNEQFF. The CDR3 DNA reads as TGTGCCAGCAGCTTAGCGGGGGGCGAATGGAATGAGCAGTTCTTC. Combining the CDR3 with reference TRBV7-9 and TRBJ2-1 gives the whole variable domain DTGVSQNPRHKITKRGQNVTFRCDPISEHNRLYWYRQTLGQGPEFLTYFQNEAQLEKSRLLSDRFSAERPKGSFSTLEIQRTEQGDSAMYLCASSLAGGEWNEQFFGPGTRLTVL.

This chain connects TRBV7-2 to TRBJ2-7, with D perhaps TRBD2 (5 bases). The CDR3 loop spans 15 amino acids. Trimming stripped 1 base from V and 2 bases from J, with 12 bases between. Germline V gene lookup returns CDR1 SGHTA and CDR2 FQGNSA. Here the CDR3 reads CASSLGETRAYEQYF. CDR3 DNA: TGTGCCAGCAGCTTAGGGGAGACCCGGGCCTACGAGCAGTACTTC.